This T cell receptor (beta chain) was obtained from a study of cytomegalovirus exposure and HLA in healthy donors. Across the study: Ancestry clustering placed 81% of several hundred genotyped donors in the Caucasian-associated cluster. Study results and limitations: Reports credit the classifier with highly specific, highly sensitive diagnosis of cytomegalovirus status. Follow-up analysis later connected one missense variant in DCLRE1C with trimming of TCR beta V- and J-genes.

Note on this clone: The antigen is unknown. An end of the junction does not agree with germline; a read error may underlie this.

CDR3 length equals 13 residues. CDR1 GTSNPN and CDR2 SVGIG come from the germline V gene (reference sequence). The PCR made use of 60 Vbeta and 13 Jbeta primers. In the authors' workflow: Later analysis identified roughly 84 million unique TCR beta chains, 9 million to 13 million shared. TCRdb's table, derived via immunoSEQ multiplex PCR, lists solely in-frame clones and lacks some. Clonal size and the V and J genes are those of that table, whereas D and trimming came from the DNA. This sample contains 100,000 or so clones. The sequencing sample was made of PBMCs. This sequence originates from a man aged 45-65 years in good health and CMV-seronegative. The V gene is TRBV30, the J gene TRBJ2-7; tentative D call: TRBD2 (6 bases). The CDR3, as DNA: TGTGCCTGGAGTGTACAAGAGGGCGGGATAAAAAGCTTC. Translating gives CAWSVQEGGIKSF.